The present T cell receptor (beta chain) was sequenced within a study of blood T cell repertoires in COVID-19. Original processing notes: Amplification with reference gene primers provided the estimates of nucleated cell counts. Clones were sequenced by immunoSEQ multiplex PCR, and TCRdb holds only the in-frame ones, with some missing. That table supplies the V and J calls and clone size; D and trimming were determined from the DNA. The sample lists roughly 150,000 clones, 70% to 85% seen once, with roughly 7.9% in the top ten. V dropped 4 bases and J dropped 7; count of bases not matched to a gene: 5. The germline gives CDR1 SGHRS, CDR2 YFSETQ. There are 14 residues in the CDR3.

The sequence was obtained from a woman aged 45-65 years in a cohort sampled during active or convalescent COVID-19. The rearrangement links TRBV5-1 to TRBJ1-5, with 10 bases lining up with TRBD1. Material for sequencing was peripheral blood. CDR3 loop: CASSETGGDQPQHF. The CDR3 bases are TGCGCCAGCAGCGAGACAGGGGGCGACCAGCCCCAGCATTTT.